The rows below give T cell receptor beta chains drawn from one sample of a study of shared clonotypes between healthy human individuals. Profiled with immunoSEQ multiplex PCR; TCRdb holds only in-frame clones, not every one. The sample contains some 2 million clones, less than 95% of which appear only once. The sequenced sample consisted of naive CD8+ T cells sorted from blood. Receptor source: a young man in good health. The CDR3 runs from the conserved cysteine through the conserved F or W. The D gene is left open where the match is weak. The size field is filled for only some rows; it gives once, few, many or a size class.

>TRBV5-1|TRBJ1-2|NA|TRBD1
CASSEGAKFYGYTF
TGCGCCAGCAGCGAGGGGGCGAAGTTTTATGGCTACACCTTC
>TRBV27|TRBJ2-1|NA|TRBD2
CASSFLGRGGYNEQFF
TGTGCCAGCAGTTTCCTGGGTCGGGGGGGGTACAATGAGCAGTTCTTC
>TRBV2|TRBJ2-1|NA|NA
CATLLGPGEQFF
TGTGCCACCTTACTAGGGCCCGGTGAGCAGTTCTTC
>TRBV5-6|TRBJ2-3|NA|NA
CASSFTEGDTQYF
TGTGCCAGCAGCTTTACAGAGGGGGATACGCAGTATTTT
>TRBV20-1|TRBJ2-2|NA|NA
CSALQGPTLFF
TGCAGTGCTCTCCAAGGTCCGACCCTGTTTTTT
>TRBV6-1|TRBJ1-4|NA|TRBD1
CATRDRAGEKLFF
TGTGCCACCCGGGACAGGGCTGGGGAAAAACTGTTTTTT
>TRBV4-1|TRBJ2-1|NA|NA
CASSQPGGLAYNEQFF
TGCGCCAGCAGCCAACCCGGGGGGCTGGCCTACAATGAGCAGTTCTTC
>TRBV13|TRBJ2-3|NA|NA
CASGTEDTQYF
TGTGCCAGCGGAACTGAGGATACGCAGTATTTT
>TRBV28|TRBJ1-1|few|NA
CASSSNVFAEAFF
TGTGCCAGCAGTTCAAATGTTTTCGCTGAAGCTTTCTTT
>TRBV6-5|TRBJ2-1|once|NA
CASSPGLQREQFF
TGTGCCAGCAGCCCAGGGCTCCAAAGGGAGCAGTTCTTC
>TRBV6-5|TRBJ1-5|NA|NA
CASSYGVNQPQHF
TGTGCCAGCAGTTACGGGGTTAATCAGCCCCAGCATTTT
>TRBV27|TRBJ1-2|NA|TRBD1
CASSSFPGGDGYTF
TGTGCCAGCAGTTCCTTTCCAGGGGGGGATGGCTACACCTTC
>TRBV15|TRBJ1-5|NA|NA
CATSRMGTSQPQHF
TGTGCCACCAGCAGAATGGGGACCTCACAGCCCCAGCATTTT
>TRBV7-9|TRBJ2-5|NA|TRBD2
CASSYRLAGEWQETQYF
TGTGCCAGCAGTTACCGACTAGCGGGAGAATGGCAAGAGACCCAGTACTTC
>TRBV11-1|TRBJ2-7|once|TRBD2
CASSSGTSGYEQYF
TGTGCCAGCAGCTCCGGGACTAGTGGGTACGAGCAGTACTTC
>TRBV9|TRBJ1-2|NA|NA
CASSVVTESAYGYTF
TGTGCCAGCAGCGTTGTTACAGAAAGCGCATATGGCTACACCTTC
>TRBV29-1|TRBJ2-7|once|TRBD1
CSVEEVGTGATYEQYF
TGCAGCGTTGAAGAGGTCGGGACAGGAGCTACCTACGAGCAGTACTTC
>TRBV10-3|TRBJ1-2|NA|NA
CAISGPDEGMALYGYTF
TGTGCCATCAGTGGACCGGACGAGGGTATGGCCCTCTATGGCTACACCTTC
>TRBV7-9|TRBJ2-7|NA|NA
CASSLGSDEQYF
TGTGCCAGCAGCTTAGGTAGCGACGAGCAGTACTTC
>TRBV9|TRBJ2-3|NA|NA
CASSPTPGTDTQYF
TGTGCCAGCAGCCCAACCCCGGGCACAGATACGCAGTATTTT
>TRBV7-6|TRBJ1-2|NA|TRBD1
CASSPHRGTNYGYTF
TGTGCCAGCAGCCCCCACAGGGGCACTAACTATGGCTACACCTTC
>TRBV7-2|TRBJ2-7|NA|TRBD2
CASSYGGGGQPPYEQYF
TGTGCCAGCAGCTATGGCGGGGGGGGACAGCCTCCCTACGAGCAGTACTTC
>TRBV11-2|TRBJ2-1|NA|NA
CASSLDPDSSYNEQFF
TGTGCCAGCAGCTTAGATCCGGACTCCTCCTACAATGAGCAGTTCTTC
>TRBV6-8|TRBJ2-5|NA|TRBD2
CASRTSGASSGGQETQYF
TGTGCCAGCAGGACAAGTGGGGCCTCTAGCGGGGGGCAAGAGACCCAGTACTTC
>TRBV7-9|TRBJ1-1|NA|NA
CASSHHGTSNTEAFF
TGTGCCAGCAGCCATCACGGGACATCGAACACTGAAGCTTTCTTT
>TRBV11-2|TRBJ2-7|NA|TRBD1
CASSLDSKGQAIYEQYF
TGTGCCAGCAGCTTAGATTCGAAGGGACAGGCCATCTACGAGCAGTACTTC
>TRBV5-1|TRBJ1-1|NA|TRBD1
CASSTRTGGFTEAFF
TGCGCCAGCAGCACCCGGACAGGGGGTTTCACTGAAGCTTTCTTT
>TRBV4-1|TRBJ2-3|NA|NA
CASTAKDSGSTDTQYF
TGCGCCAGCACCGCAAAGGACAGCGGTAGCACAGATACGCAGTATTTT
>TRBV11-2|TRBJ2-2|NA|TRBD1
CASSFPGQGALSGELFF
TGTGCCAGCAGCTTCCCGGGACAGGGGGCGCTTTCCGGGGAGCTGTTTTTT
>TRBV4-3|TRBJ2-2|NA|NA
CASSQGGGRNTGELFF
TGCGCCAGCAGCCAAGGTGGGGGGCGAAACACCGGGGAGCTGTTTTTT
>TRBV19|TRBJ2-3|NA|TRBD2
CASSIAGGLDTQYF
TGTGCCAGTAGCATAGCGGGGGGGTTAGATACGCAGTATTTT
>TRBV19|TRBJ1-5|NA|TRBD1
CASSLPPGQGHQPQHF
TGTGCCAGTAGCCTCCCCCCGGGACAGGGGCATCAGCCCCAGCATTTT
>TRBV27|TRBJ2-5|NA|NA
CASSLWMDQETQYF
TGTGCCAGCAGTTTATGGATGGATCAAGAGACCCAGTACTTC
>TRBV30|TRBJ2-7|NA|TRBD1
CAWSVRYRDSPPYEQYF
TGTGCCTGGAGTGTACGCTACCGGGACAGCCCCCCTTACGAGCAGTACTTC
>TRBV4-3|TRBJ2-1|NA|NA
CASSQGLSSDNEQFF
TGCGCCAGCAGCCAAGGACTTTCCTCGGACAATGAGCAGTTCTTC
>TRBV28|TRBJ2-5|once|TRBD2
CASSLAGGQETQYF
TGTGCCAGCAGTTTAGCGGGGGGGCAAGAGACCCAGTACTTC
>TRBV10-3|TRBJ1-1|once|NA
CAISEVLGYEAFF
TGTGCCATCAGTGAAGTTCTGGGTTATGAAGCTTTCTTT
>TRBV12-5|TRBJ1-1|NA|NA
CASGLPYGNTEAFF
TGTGCTAGTGGTTTGCCATACGGGAACACTGAAGCTTTCTTT
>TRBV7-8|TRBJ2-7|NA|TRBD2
CASSLGGTTYEQYF
TGTGCCAGCAGCTTAGGTGGGACTACCTACGAGCAGTACTTC
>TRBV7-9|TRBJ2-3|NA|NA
CASSHYNLGDTQYF
TGTGCCAGCAGCCATTATAACCTTGGAGATACGCAGTATTTT
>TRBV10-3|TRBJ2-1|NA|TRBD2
CAIGKEAGYNEQFF
TGTGCCATCGGGAAAGAAGCGGGGTACAATGAGCAGTTCTTC
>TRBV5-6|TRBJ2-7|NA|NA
CASSLSLEQYF
TGTGCCAGCAGCTTGTCGCTCGAGCAGTACTTC
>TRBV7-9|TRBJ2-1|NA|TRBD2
CASSLTLAGSSYNEQFF
TGTGCCAGCAGCTTGACACTAGCGGGGAGCTCCTACAATGAGCAGTTCTTC
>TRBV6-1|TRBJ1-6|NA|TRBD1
CASSGDRANSPLHF
TGTGCCAGCAGTGGGGACAGGGCGAATTCACCCCTCCACTTT
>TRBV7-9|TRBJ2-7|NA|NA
CASSTSGTQTYEQYF
TGTGCCAGCAGCACATCCGGGACTCAGACTTACGAGCAGTACTTC
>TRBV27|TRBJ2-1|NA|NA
CASSLLGVSGSNEQFF
TGTGCCAGCAGTTTATTAGGGGTATCGGGTTCCAATGAGCAGTTCTTC
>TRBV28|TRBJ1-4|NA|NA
CASRGLGFTQTNEKLFF
TGTGCCAGCAGGGGACTTGGATTCACACAAACTAATGAAAAACTGTTTTTT
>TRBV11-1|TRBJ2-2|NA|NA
CASSPAPPYDEGYTGELFF
TGTGCCAGCAGCCCAGCACCCCCGTACGATGAGGGGTACACCGGGGAGCTGTTTTTT
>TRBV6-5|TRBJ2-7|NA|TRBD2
CASTVAGGAYEQYF
TGTGCCAGCACCGTAGCGGGAGGAGCCTACGAGCAGTACTTC
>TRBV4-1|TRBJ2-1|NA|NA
CASSQDPSNNEQFF
TGCGCCAGCAGCCAAGATCCCAGTAACAATGAGCAGTTCTTC
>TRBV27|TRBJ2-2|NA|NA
CASSFDRGSGELFF
TGTGCCAGCAGTTTTGACCGCGGGTCCGGGGAGCTGTTTTTT